This record covers a single TCR beta chain. Its antigen is as yet unknown. CDR1 is LNHDA and CDR2 is SQIVND in the germline V gene (reference sequence). CDR3 size: 16 residues. The ends lost 6 bases at V and 2 bases at J; junction bases unmatched: 12. This sample was taken from a study of cytomegalovirus exposure and HLA in healthy donors. At the level of the study: Findings of an earlier analysis included more than 90 million unique TCR beta sequences from roughly 180 million T cells. The study's findings and limits: Sequencing depth roughly uniform across donors was assumed in presence/absence analyses.

The PCR employed 60 Vbeta primers together with 13 Jbeta primers. The method was immunoSEQ multiplex PCR; TCRdb's version includes in-frame clones alone and lacks a portion of them. The sample yields tens of thousands of clones, 81% seen once. Sequenced: PBMCs. The TCR was taken from a girl aged 2-10 years in good health and CMV-seropositive. The V gene is TRBV19, the J gene TRBJ2-7; 8 bases are shared with TRBD1. This CDR3 reads CASSRYGQGGTYEQYF. In DNA, the CDR3 is TGTGCCAGTAGCAGGTATGGACAGGGAGGCACCTACGAGCAGTACTTC. The variable domain in full, completed from reference TRBV19 and TRBJ2-7, reads DGGITQSPKYLFRKEGQNVTLSCEQNLNHDAMYWYRQDPGQGLRLIYYSQIVNDFQKGDIAEGYSVSREKKESFPLTVTSAQKNPTAFYLCASSRYGQGGTYEQYFGPGTRLTVT.